These 2 T cell receptor beta chains originate from one sample sequenced in a study of T cell responses to AZD1222 COVID-19 vaccine. The assay was immunoSEQ multiplex PCR, and TCRdb's table has in-frame clones only and misses some. The sample yields around 150,000 clones, roughly nine tenths seen once. The specimen comprised peripheral blood, sampled 28 days after the second dose of the MenACWY control vaccine. The receptors shown here come from an adult who received the MenACWY meningococcal vaccine as a control.

V and J are TRBV6-6 and TRBJ1-4, with D possibly matching TRBD1 (6 bases). Germline assignment: CDR1 MNHNY and CDR2 SVGAGI (reference sequence). This CDR3 is built from 13 residues. Deletions cut 7 bases from V and 8 bases from J, with 14 bases between. CDR3: CASMRTGSEKLFF. The CDR3 region has the DNA TGTGCCAGCATGCGAACAGGGTCCGAAAAACTGTTTTTT.

V is TRBV5-5 and J is TRBJ2-1; D is perhaps TRBD2 (6 bases). Trimming cost V 10 bases and J 1 base, with 15 bases left between them. The CDR3 is 14 amino acids. The germline V gene has CDR1 SGHKS and CDR2 YYEKEE (reference sequence). The CDR3 DNA reads as TGTGCCTCCGGAGGGGTAAATTCCTACAATGAGCAGTTCTTC. This gives the protein CASGGVNSYNEQFF.